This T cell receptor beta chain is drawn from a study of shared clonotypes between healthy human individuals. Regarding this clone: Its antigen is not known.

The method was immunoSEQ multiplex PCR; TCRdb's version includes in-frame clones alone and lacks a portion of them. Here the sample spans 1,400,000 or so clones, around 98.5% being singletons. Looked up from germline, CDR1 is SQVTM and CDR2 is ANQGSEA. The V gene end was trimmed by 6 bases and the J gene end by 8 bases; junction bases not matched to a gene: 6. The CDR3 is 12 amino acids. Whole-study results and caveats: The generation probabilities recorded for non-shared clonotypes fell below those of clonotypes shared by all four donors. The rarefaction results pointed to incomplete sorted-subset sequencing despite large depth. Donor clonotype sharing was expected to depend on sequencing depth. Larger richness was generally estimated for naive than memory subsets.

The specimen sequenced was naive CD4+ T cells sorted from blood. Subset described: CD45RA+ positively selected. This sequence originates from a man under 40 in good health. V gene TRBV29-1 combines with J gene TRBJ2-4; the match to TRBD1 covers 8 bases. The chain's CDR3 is CSVSQGEDIQYF. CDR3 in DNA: TGCAGCGTATCACAGGGGGAGGACATTCAGTACTTC.